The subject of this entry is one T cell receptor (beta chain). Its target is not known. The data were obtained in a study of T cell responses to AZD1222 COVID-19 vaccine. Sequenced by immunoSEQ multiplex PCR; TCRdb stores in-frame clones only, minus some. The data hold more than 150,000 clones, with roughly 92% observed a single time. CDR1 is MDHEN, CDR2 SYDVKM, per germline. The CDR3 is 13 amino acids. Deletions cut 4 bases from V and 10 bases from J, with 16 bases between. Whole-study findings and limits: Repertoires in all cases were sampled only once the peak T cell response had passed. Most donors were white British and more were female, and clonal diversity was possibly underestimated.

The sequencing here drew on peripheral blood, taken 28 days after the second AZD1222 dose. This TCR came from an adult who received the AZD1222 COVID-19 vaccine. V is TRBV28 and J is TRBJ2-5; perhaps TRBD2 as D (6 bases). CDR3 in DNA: TGTGCCAGCAGTTCCCCTCTCCGGGGACTCCAGTACTTC. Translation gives CASSSPLRGLQYF.